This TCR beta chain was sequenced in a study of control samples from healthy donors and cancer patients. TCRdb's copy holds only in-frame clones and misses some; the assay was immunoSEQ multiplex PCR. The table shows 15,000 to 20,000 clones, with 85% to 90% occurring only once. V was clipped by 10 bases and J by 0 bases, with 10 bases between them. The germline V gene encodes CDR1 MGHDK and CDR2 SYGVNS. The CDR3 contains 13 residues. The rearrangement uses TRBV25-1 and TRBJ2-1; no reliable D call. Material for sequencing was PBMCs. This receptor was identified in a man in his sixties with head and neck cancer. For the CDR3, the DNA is TGTGCCAAAAGGTTGAGCTCCTACAATGAGCAGTTCTTC. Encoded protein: CAKRLSSYNEQFF.